This T cell receptor beta chain came from a study of blood T cell repertoires in COVID-19 (dated by TCRdb to about 2020). Broadly, across the study: Samples from collaborators originated in the United States, Italy and Spain and spanned both the acute and convalescent phases of COVID-19. The samples were drawn from the first 160 participants of the ongoing ImmuneRACE study and from 950 to 1,500 subjects provided by 6 global collaborators. Subjects who had been exposed to COVID-19, were actively infected with it, or had recovered from it provided the deeply sampled blood TCRbeta repertoires that made up the dataset. The material from the prospective study consisted of cDNA or gDNA derived from T cells, B-cell-depleted T cells, or PBMCs. The repertoires were released in a freely available public database intended as a resource for research on the immune response to SARS-CoV-2. The sample metadata nearly always contained a de-identified subject ID, COVID-19 status, age in years and sex. Where available, HLA class I and class II types were taken from metadata supplied by the sample provider and were not determined by assay-based typing.

The CDR3 spans 16 residues, from the cysteine through the phenylalanine. Only CDR3 DNA is held: 48 bases, read in frame from base 1. Trimming removed 3 bases from V and 1 base from J; the gene matches leave 9 bases unexplained. Per the germline V gene, MNHNS is the CDR1 and SASEGT is the CDR2. The paper as a whole reports these results and caveats: Clinical and demographic metadata were provided uncurated, with the amount varying by source and participant.

As concerns this clone: What antigen it recognizes has not been identified. Within one base of it there is no much larger clone, and no base qualities were kept.

Each collaborating institution followed its own protocols to collect whole blood in K2EDTA tubes. Collaborator samples were shipped for TCRbeta analysis as frozen whole blood, isolated PBMCs, or DNA extracted from either sample type. TCRbeta CDR3 regions were amplified from genomic DNA by means of the immunoSEQ Assay, a bias-controlled multiplex PCR. In the paper's pipeline: Nucleated cell counts per sample were estimated from amplification of reference gene primers within the assay. To quantify the absolute abundance of each unique TCRbeta CDR3 rearrangement, sequence reads were collapsed and filtered. For each sample, productive Simpson clonality was calculated as the square root of Simpson's diversity index across productive rearrangements. TCRdb re-hosts the immuneACCESS table, in-frame sequences only. Its copies lack some clones; in the studies checked, an unresolved V gene accounts for under half of them, and the cause for the rest is not known. That table gives V, J and clone size, and the DNA gave D and trimming. The sample yields 85,000 to 130,000 clones; approximately 84% were counted once. The ten largest clones take up 13% to 15% of the sample.

This sequence was found in a woman between 55 and 75 years old with acute or convalescent COVID-19. Recombination linked TRBV6-1 to TRBJ2-7; 7 junctional bases match TRBD1. Input material: peripheral blood. For the CDR3, the sequence is CASSDLPGQRSYEQYF. The DNA is as follows: TGTGCCAGCAGTGATCTCCCGGGACAGAGGTCCTACGAGCAGTACTTC.